The 24 T cell receptor beta chains reported below all come from one sample, sequenced in a study of T cell repertoires in cytomegalovirus infection. TCRdb reprocessed the reads via MiXCR and lists one record per CDR3 protein. The table records 150,000 to 200,000 distinct CDR3 sequences, approximately 9.7% of them present only once. The material sequenced was PBMCs. All receptors come from a human donor in good health (CMV status not recorded). Some clones in this sample may be carry-over from other donors' samples.

The chain is built from TRBV11-2 and TRBJ2-7; 9 bases map to TRBD2. The CDR3 totals 14 residues. V lost 1 base, J lost 7 bases, and 5 bases stayed unmatched. The V gene's germline CDR1 is SGHAT and CDR2 FQNNGV. The CDR3 nucleotides read TGTGCCAGCAGCTTAGTTCGGCTAGCGGGGGAGCAGTACTTC. Translation gives CASSLVRLAGEQYF. The whole variable domain, filled in from reference TRBV11-2 and TRBJ2-7, reads EAGVAQSPRYKIIEKRQSVAFWCNPISGHATLYWYQQILGQGPKLLIQFQNNGVVDDSQLPKDRFSAERLKGVDSTLKIQPAKLEDSAVYLCASSLVRLAGEQYFGPGTRLTVT.

This clonotype was seen many times. J is TRBJ1-1 and V is TRBV7-2; D not resolved. V lost 0 bases and J lost 5, with 10 bases in between. Germline V lookup: CDR1 SGHTA, CDR2 FQGNSA. The CDR3 consists of 14 residues. Written as DNA, the CDR3 is TGTGCCAGCAGCTTAGCGCGGGGAGGTACTGAAGCTTTCTTT. As protein: CASSLARGGTEAFF.

This clonotype was counted ten times or more. The CDR3 region has the DNA TGTGCCAGCAGTTTAAGGGTGGGGCAGATTCCTCTAGAGACCCAGTACTTC. Translated: CASSLRVGQIPLETQYF. The chain combines TRBV28 with TRBJ2-5, with D maybe TRBD1 (5 bases). The CDR3 runs 17 residues. V was cut by 2 bases and J by 4 bases, with 20 bases left in between. Germline-derived CDR1 and CDR2 are MDHEN and SYDVKM.

V gene TRBV29-1 combines with J gene TRBJ2-7; 7 bases agree with TRBD1. This CDR3 has 16 residues. The trim removed 5 bases at V and 0 bases at J, leaving 13 bases unmatched. The V gene's germline CDR1 is SQVTM and CDR2 ANQGSEA. CDR3 nucleotides: TGCAGCGTTAGGGGATACAGGGGATCGATCTCCTACGAGCAGTACTTC. Translated: CSVRGYRGSISYEQYF.

J is TRBJ2-7 and V is TRBV28, with 7 bases that match TRBD1. The CDR3 is 15 residues long. V was pared by 4 bases and J by 2 bases, with 8 bases of the junction left unmatched. CDR1 is MDHEN and CDR2 is SYDVKM in the germline V gene. CDR3 sequence (DNA): TGTGCCAGCAGTTCGAGGACAGGCGCACCCTACGAGCAGTACTTC. Encoded protein: CASSSRTGAPYEQYF.

Many counts were recorded for this clonotype. This sequence joins TRBV5-4 and TRBJ1-6, with 10 bases fitting TRBD1. V lost 4 bases to trimming and J lost 8 bases; unmatched junction nucleotides: 3. This CDR3 is built from 14 residues. Germline CDR1 reads SGHNT; CDR2 reads YYREEE (reference sequence). CDR3 loop: CASSLGQGHSPLHF. The CDR3 coding sequence is TGTGCCAGCAGCCTGGGACAGGGGCATTCACCCCTCCACTTT.

In this sample, this clonotype turned up many times. The gene calls are TRBV7-8 and TRBJ2-2, with 9 bases fitting TRBD1. The CDR3 contains 15 residues. The J segment lost 8 bases and the V segment lost 3 bases, leaving 7 bases of the junction unmatched. The germline gives CDR1 SGHVS, CDR2 FQNEAQ. The CDR3 nucleotides are TGTGCCAGCAGCTTCCGGGACAGGGCTACGGGGGAGCTGTTTTTT. Protein: CASSFRDRATGELFF.

The J gene is TRBJ2-1, the V gene TRBV20-1; 9 bases agree with TRBD2. Looked up from germline, CDR1 is DFQATT and CDR2 is SNEGSKA (reference sequence). The junction had 13 bases not matched to a gene; V was cut back by 0 bases and J by 4 bases. The CDR3 totals 18 residues. The CDR3 here is CSARDSGGLAGNYNEQFF. The CDR3 DNA sequence: TGCAGTGCTAGAGATTCGGGTGGGCTAGCGGGAAATTACAATGAGCAGTTCTTC.

This clonotype was detected ten times or more. The chain recombines TRBV7-2 with TRBJ2-7; 10 bases agree with TRBD2. This CDR3 region has 16 residues. CDR1 and CDR2 (germline): SGHTA, FQGNSA. The ends lost 1 base at V and 4 bases at J; junction bases unmatched: 7. CDR3 DNA sequence: TGTGCCAGCAGCTTAGATATAGCGGGAGGAAAATACGAGCAGTACTTC. Translated: CASSLDIAGGKYEQYF.

The rearrangement links TRBV27 to TRBJ2-1; TRBD2 agrees at 9 bases. CDR3 length: 15 amino acids. Trimming took 4 bases from V and 8 from J; bases not matched to a gene: 9. Germline loops: CDR1 MNHEY, CDR2 SMNVEV (reference sequence). CDR3 sequence (DNA): TGTGCCAGCAGTTCATCGCGGGGGGGCAATCATGAGCAGTTCTTC. As protein: CASSSSRGGNHEQFF.

This rearrangement joins TRBV30 to TRBJ2-3; D is possibly TRBD2 (5 bases). V was pared by 0 bases and J by 1 base, with 11 bases between. Germline V gene sequence: CDR1 GTSNPN, CDR2 SVGIG (reference sequence). This CDR3 spans 15 amino acids. The CDR3, as DNA: TGTGCCTGGAGTGTGGCTAGCATTGGCACAGATACGCAGTATTTT. Protein product: CAWSVASIGTDTQYF.

This clonotype was recorded many times. CDR3 DNA: TGTGCCAGCAGCCCTTCCCGGCTAGGGAGGAACACTGAAGCTTTCTTT. It translates to CASSPSRLGRNTEAFF. The chain has TRBV7-2 and TRBJ1-1; no definite D call. Trimming shortened V by 5 bases and J by 1 base, and 17 bases separated the two germline ends. The CDR3 spans 16 residues. CDR1 is SGHTA, CDR2 FQGNSA, per germline.

Ten or more counts support this clonotype. The genes are TRBV7-2 and TRBJ1-2, with a possible D match to TRBD1 (5 bases). Per germline, CDR1 SGHTA and CDR2 FQGNSA. V was cut by 3 bases and J by 4 bases, with 18 bases left in between. The CDR3 extends over 16 amino acids. CDR3 protein: CASSFGREAPSYGYTF. The CDR3 region has the DNA TGTGCCAGCAGCTTTGGCAGGGAAGCCCCAAGCTATGGCTACACCTTC.

The CDR3 sequence is CAWTTRNTEAFF. In DNA form, the CDR3 reads TGTGCCTGGACGACAAGGAACACTGAAGCTTTCTTT. This sequence joins TRBV30 and TRBJ1-1; D is unresolved. Looked up from germline, CDR1 is GTSNPN and CDR2 is SVGIG (reference sequence). Between the trimmed V and J ends, which lost 4 bases and 1 base, there was a span of 7 bases. There are 12 residues in the CDR3.

This clonotype was detected a few times. J is TRBJ2-7 and V is TRBV29-1; 7 nucleotides match TRBD1. This CDR3 comprises 13 residues. V lost 4 bases to trimming and J lost 0 bases; unmatched junction nucleotides: 3. CDR1 and CDR2 from the germline V gene are SQVTM and ANQGSEA. CDR3 amino acids: CSVATGSSYEQYF. CDR3 DNA: TGCAGCGTTGCGACAGGGAGCTCCTACGAGCAGTACTTC.

J is TRBJ1-1 and V is TRBV18; D unresolved. The CDR3 has 16 amino acids. V lost 2 bases to trimming and J lost 2 bases, with 15 bases between them. Germline CDR1 is KGHSH and CDR2 is LQKENI. The CDR3 DNA follows: TGTGCCAGCTCACCAGTTCTTGGTTTGGCCAACACTGAAGCTTTCTTT. It codes for CASSPVLGLANTEAFF. The full variable domain, completed using reference TRBV18 and TRBJ1-1, is NAGVMQNPRHLVRRRGQEARLRCSPMKGHSHVYWYRQLPEEGLKFMVYLQKENIIDESGMPKERFSAEFPKEGPSILRIQQVVRGDSAAYFCASSPVLGLANTEAFFGQGTRLTVV.

This clonotype was seen many times. The chain joins TRBV7-2 to TRBJ2-2; D ambiguous. Per the germline V gene, CDR1 is SGHTA and CDR2 is FQGNSA. This CDR3 spans 10 amino acids. V was clipped by 6 bases and J by 8 bases, with 4 bases between them. CDR3 bases: TGTGCCAGCAGATCAGGGGAGCTGTTTTTT. This codes for CASRSGELFF.

This clonotype was recorded many times. The V gene is TRBV7-2, the J gene TRBJ2-7; 11 bases line up with TRBD1. Germline V gene sequence: CDR1 SGHTA, CDR2 FQGNSA. Trimming cost V 3 bases and J 0 bases; bases outside gene matches: 1. The CDR3 is 15 amino acids. CDR3 in amino acids: CASSFGQGASYEQYF. For the CDR3, the DNA is TGTGCCAGCAGCTTTGGACAGGGGGCCTCCTACGAGCAGTACTTC.

This clonotype showed up many times. The rearrangement uses TRBV7-2 and TRBJ1-5; TRBD1 matches 7 bases. The CDR3 contains 14 residues. Trimming took 1 base from V and 6 from J; bases not matched to a gene: 3. The germline gives CDR1 SGHTA, CDR2 FQGNSA. Here the CDR3 DNA reads TGTGCCAGCAGCTTAGAGGCAGGGGGTCAGCCCCAGCATTTT. It translates to CASSLEAGGQPQHF.

This clonotype has ten or more counts. The J gene is TRBJ2-1, the V gene TRBV5-4, with TRBD1 matching 7 bases. The CDR3 loop spans 16 amino acids. V gave up 4 bases and J gave up 0 bases; unmatched junction bases: 7. Looked up from germline, CDR1 is SGHNT and CDR2 is YYREEE (reference sequence). This CDR3 is CASSRVGGASYNEQFF. The CDR3 bases are TGTGCCAGCAGCCGCGTAGGGGGCGCCTCCTACAATGAGCAGTTCTTC.

A few counts support this clonotype. The chain has TRBV14 and TRBJ2-7; TRBD1 is a possible D gene (5 bases). V was shortened by 3 bases and J by 0 bases, with 9 bases between the two germline ends. Germline CDR1 reads SGHDN; CDR2 reads FVKESK. The CDR3 loop spans 14 amino acids. The CDR3, as DNA: TGTGCCAGCAGCCATCGACAGATCTCCTACGAGCAGTACTTC. Translating it yields CASSHRQISYEQYF.

This clonotype was recorded a few times. V usage is TRBV28 and J usage is TRBJ1-5, with 7 bases that match TRBD1. The CDR3 is 12 residues long. Germline CDR1 MDHEN, CDR2 SYDVKM. Losses at the gene ends were 6 bases for V and 8 bases for J; bases not matched to a gene: 4. CDR3 DNA: TGTGCCAGCAGCCCACAGGGGAAGCCCCAGCATTTT. This translates into CASSPQGKPQHF.

This clonotype was counted many times. CDR3 sequence reads: CASRRRGLNTEAFF. CDR3 nucleotides: TGTGCCAGCAGACGCAGGGGTTTGAACACTGAAGCTTTCTTT. The rearrangement joins TRBV6-5 to TRBJ1-1; D is perhaps TRBD1 (6 bases). V gave up 6 bases and J gave up 0 bases, with 11 bases separating them. The CDR3 sequence is 14 residues long. CDR1 and CDR2 from the germline V gene are MNHEY and SVGAGI.

This clonotype was seen more than once but under ten times. V and J are TRBV12-3 or TRBV12-4 and TRBJ2-3, with TRBD1 identical over 7 bases. This CDR3 has 16 amino acids. V shed 5 bases and J 1 base; nucleotides not matched to a gene: 9. The CDR3 sequence is CASSGQASRGTDTQYF. The CDR3 nucleotides read TGTGCCAGCAGTGGACAGGCCTCGCGGGGCACAGATACGCAGTATTTT.